The clone carrying this T cell receptor (beta chain) was observed many times. The antigen is undetermined. This record belongs to a study of T cells after yellow fever vaccination. TCRdb analysed the 5' RACE reads with MiXCR anew, one entry per CDR3 protein. The repertoire has under 350,000 distinct CDR3 sequences, over 3.5% of them found once; the top ten carry around 23%. Study-wide findings and caveats: Relatively few clonotypes were ones that appeared in both CD4 and CD8 compartments. Abundant clonotypes from the bulk population could contaminate FACS-sorted repertoires.

Per the germline V gene, CDR1 is SGHTA and CDR2 is FQGTGA. The V and J ends lost 2 bases and 6 bases respectively, with 7 bases between them. The CDR3 sequence is 13 residues long. This chain joins TRBV7-3 and TRBJ2-2; D tentatively reads TRBD1 or TRBD2 (5 bases each). The source material was PBMCs, sampled 5 days after the yellow fever booster vaccination. This clonotype was sampled from a man between 18 and 29 years old who received the YFV17D yellow fever vaccine. The CDR3 DNA is TGTGCCAGCAGCTTACAGGGAGCCGGGGAGCTGTTTTTT. Translated: CASSLQGAGELFF.